This entry lists 27 T cell receptor beta chains sequenced from one sample in a study of cytomegalovirus exposure and HLA in healthy donors. Profiled with immunoSEQ multiplex PCR; TCRdb holds only in-frame clones, not every one. The sample has 150,000 to 200,000 clones, around nine tenths seen once. Sequencing was performed on PBMCs. The receptors here all came from a woman aged 18-35 years in good health and CMV-seronegative.

This clone was seen just once. The chain is built from TRBV7-2 and TRBJ2-2, with D unclear. The CDR3 has 13 residues. Germline assignment: CDR1 SGHTA and CDR2 FQGNSA. The V end was cut by 3 bases, the J end by 4 bases, with 6 bases between. CDR3 nucleotides: TGTGCCAGCAGCTTCCCTTCCACCGGGGAGCTGTTTTTT. Protein sequence: CASSFPSTGELFF.

The chain joins TRBV27 to TRBJ2-1; TRBD1 might be the D (6 bases). Germline CDR1 MNHEY, CDR2 SMNVEV (reference sequence). The CDR3 has 14 residues. V dropped 5 bases and J dropped 8 bases, with 16 bases sitting between them. The chain's CDR3 is CASSPEQGGDEQFF. The CDR3 coding sequence is TGTGCCAGCAGTCCCGAACAGGGTGGGGATGAGCAGTTCTTC.

The chain recombines TRBV18 with TRBJ1-2; TRBD1 might be the D (5 bases). Germline assignment: CDR1 KGHSH and CDR2 LQKENI. This CDR3 is built from 15 residues. V lost 3 bases and J 5 bases, leaving 16 bases between the germline ends. In nucleotides, the CDR3 is TGTGCCAGCTCACCCGCCCACCGGGGGGGATATGGCTACACCTTC. As protein: CASSPAHRGGYGYTF.

V and J are TRBV5-5 and TRBJ1-2; weak D call: TRBD1 (5 bases). The V end was cut by 0 bases, the J end by 2 bases, with 11 bases between. This CDR3 spans 15 amino acids. Germline values: CDR1 SGHKS, CDR2 YYEKEE (reference sequence). The CDR3 sequence is CASSLGTGVNYGYTF. Written as DNA, the CDR3 is TGTGCCAGCAGCTTGGGAACAGGCGTCAACTATGGCTACACCTTC.

The J gene is TRBJ1-2, the V gene TRBV2; 10 bases align to TRBD1. V lost 5 bases, J lost 1 base, and 7 bases stayed unmatched. Germline lookup yields CDR1 SNHLY and CDR2 FYNNEI. This CDR3 is built from 16 residues. CDR3 protein: CASSPEDRGVNYGYTF. CDR3 coding DNA: TGTGCCAGCAGTCCGGAGGACAGGGGGGTTAACTATGGCTACACCTTC.

The chain is built from TRBV2 and TRBJ2-7; D unclear. Trimming left V 3 bases short and J 0 bases short, with 12 bases between. This CDR3 contains 15 residues. Germline CDR1 reads SNHLY; CDR2 reads FYNNEI. Written as DNA, the CDR3 is TGTGCCAGCAGTGAGGGCAGGTCGAGCTCCTACGAGCAGTACTTC. Translating gives CASSEGRSSSYEQYF.

V and J are TRBV9 and TRBJ1-4; weak D call: TRBD1 (6 bases). V was clipped by 4 bases and J by 6 bases, with 16 bases between them. The CDR3 is made up of 15 amino acids. Germline loops: CDR1 SGDLS, CDR2 YYNGEE. This chain's CDR3 is CASSPVGGVYEKLFF. CDR3 nucleotide sequence: TGTGCCAGCAGCCCAGTAGGGGGAGTTTATGAAAAACTGTTTTTT.

This chain uses TRBV27 with TRBJ1-2, with D unresolved. Germline CDR1 MNHEY, CDR2 SMNVEV (reference sequence). V was cut by 3 bases and J by 4 bases, with 18 bases left in between. This CDR3 spans 16 amino acids. CDR3 sequence: CASSLSGQASSYGYTF. The DNA of the CDR3 is TGTGCCAGCAGTTTGTCAGGCCAGGCGTCTTCCTATGGCTACACCTTC.

DNA of the CDR3: TGTGCCAGCAGCCAAGGGTCCGGGACTAGGGACAATGAGCAGTTCTTC. It yields the protein CASSQGSGTRDNEQFF. The chain has TRBV4-2 and TRBJ2-1; 8 bases are a match to TRBD2. The CDR3 has 16 amino acids. Trimming cost V 1 base and J 5 bases; bases outside gene matches: 7. Germline V CDR1 and CDR2: LGHNA, YNFKEQ.

The chain has TRBV18 and TRBJ1-2; the D gene is possibly TRBD1 (6 bases). Trimming cost V 2 bases and J 4 bases, with 11 bases left between them. The CDR3 covers 14 residues. Germline V gene data show CDR1 as KGHSH and CDR2 as LQKENI. The CDR3 DNA reads TGTGCCAGCTCACCAGGTGGCAGGGGCTATGGCTACACCTTC. This codes for CASSPGGRGYGYTF.

This clone has a handful of counts. This sequence joins TRBV7-9 and TRBJ2-1, with D possibly TRBD2 on 5 matching bases. From germline, CDR1 is SEHNR and CDR2 FQNEAQ (reference sequence). This CDR3 region has 13 residues. Trimming shortened V by 5 bases and J by 4 bases, and 9 bases separated the two germline ends. DNA of the CDR3: TGTGCCAGCAGCCCTCGAGGGTACAATGAGCAGTTCTTC. It encodes CASSPRGYNEQFF.

This clone was seen a single time. A much larger clone sits a single nucleotide away, making a read error possible. V is TRBV7-6 and J is TRBJ1-5; D unclear. The CDR3 loop spans 14 amino acids. V was clipped by 1 base and J by 3 bases, with 7 bases between them. The germline V gene has CDR1 SGHVS and CDR2 FNYEAQ. The CDR3 nucleotides are TGTGCCAGCAGCTTAGAACAGAACAATCAGCCCCAGCATTTT. It yields the protein CASSLEQNNQPQHF.

For the CDR3, the DNA is TGTGCCAGTAGTATGGGCTCCGCGACCTTAGGACAGTCAAACTATGGCTACACCTTC. Protein sequence: CASSMGSATLGQSNYGYTF. This rearrangement joins TRBV19 to TRBJ1-2; D may be TRBD1 (6 bases). From germline, CDR1 is LNHDA and CDR2 SQIVND (reference sequence). This CDR3 contains 19 residues. V was cut by 3 bases and J by 2 bases, with 25 bases left in between.

This clone has only one observation. This chain links TRBV29-1 with TRBJ2-5; unclear D gene. Trimming removed 4 bases at V and 9 bases at J, with 18 bases between. Germline CDR1 and CDR2: SQVTM and ANQGSEA. This CDR3 contains 13 residues. This CDR3 reads CSVVSSSGQAQYF. DNA of the CDR3: TGCAGCGTTGTCTCCTCGAGTGGTCAGGCCCAGTACTTC.

The chain recombines TRBV9 with TRBJ1-6; D perhaps matches TRBD1 (5 bases). Trimming removed 2 bases at V and 6 bases at J, with 12 bases between. The germline gives CDR1 SGDLS, CDR2 YYNGEE. There are 15 residues in the CDR3. The CDR3 region has the DNA TGTGCCAGCAGCGTTGGGACGGGGGTTAATTCACCCCTCCACTTT. Its translation: CASSVGTGVNSPLHF.

This chain links TRBV10-2 with TRBJ2-3, with 7 positions matching TRBD1. CDR1 is WSHSY and CDR2 is SAAADI in the germline V gene. Trimming at V came to 3 bases and at J to 7 bases, leaving 10 bases not matched to a gene. The CDR3 runs to 15 residues. The CDR3 region is CASSDAEQGRNTQYF. CDR3 DNA: TGCGCCAGCAGTGATGCGGAACAGGGGAGAAATACGCAGTATTTT.

The chain employs TRBV12-5 and TRBJ2-7; possible D gene TRBD2, 5 bases. With 1 base removed from V and 3 bases from J, the gap between germline ends came to 7 bases. Germline V gene lookup returns CDR1 LGHNT and CDR2 FRNRAP. This CDR3 has 13 residues. Here the CDR3 DNA reads TGTGCTAGTGGTTTGGCAGCGGACTACGAGCAGTACTTC. The encoded protein is CASGLAADYEQYF.

This clone appeared a few times. The chain is built from TRBV7-6 and TRBJ1-2; possibly TRBD1 for D (5 bases). Trimming removed 0 bases at V and 6 bases at J, with 20 bases between. The CDR3 loop spans 17 amino acids. Germline-derived CDR1 and CDR2 are SGHVS and FNYEAQ. CDR3 sequence: CASSLARNSVGEDGYTF. DNA of the CDR3: TGTGCCAGCAGCTTAGCGCGGAACAGTGTAGGGGAAGATGGCTACACCTTC.

The chain combines TRBV25-1 with TRBJ1-3; D is ambiguous. V was trimmed by 1 base and J by 4 bases, leaving 14 bases between them. In germline, CDR1 is MGHDK, CDR2 SYGVNS. This CDR3 is 16 amino acids long. CDR3 nucleotides: TGTGCCAGCAGTGAATGGAGACCTAGAGGGGGAAACACCATATATTTT. It yields the protein CASSEWRPRGGNTIYF. The full variable domain, in which reference TRBV25-1 and TRBJ1-3 provide the parts outside the CDR3, is EADIYQTPRYLVIGTGKKITLECSQTMGHDKMYWYQQDPGMELHLIHYSYGVNSTEKGDLSSESTVSRIRTEHFPLTLESARPSHTSQYLCASSEWRPRGGNTIYFGEGSWLTVV.

V usage is TRBV2 and J usage is TRBJ2-1; 11 bases match TRBD2. Germline trimming cut 6 bases from V and 14 bases from J; bases unmatched to any gene: 3. This CDR3 is 11 amino acids long. Germline V CDR1 and CDR2: SNHLY, FYNNEI. For the CDR3, the DNA is TGTGCCAGCAGCATACTAGCGGGGGAGTTCTTC. Translation gives CASSILAGEFF.

This chain uses TRBV9 with TRBJ1-2, with D hard to call. The ends were cut back, 4 bases at V and 4 bases at J, with 14 bases in the middle. CDR1 is SGDLS and CDR2 is YYNGEE in the germline V gene. This CDR3 has 14 residues. CDR3 residues: CASSSETAGYGYTF. The CDR3 DNA is TGTGCCAGCAGCTCCGAGACGGCAGGCTATGGCTACACCTTC.

The rearrangement links TRBV15 to TRBJ1-4, with D unresolved. CDR3 length: 16 residues. V was clipped by 0 bases and J by 5 bases, with 13 bases between them. Germline loops: CDR1 LNHNV, CDR2 YYDKDF (reference sequence). CDR3 DNA sequence: TGTGCCACCAGCAGAGAACTCGGGATCGGGAATGAAAAACTGTTTTTT. Its translation: CATSRELGIGNEKLFF.

This clone was found once. This chain connects TRBV5-6 to TRBJ1-3; a weak D match, TRBD1 (6 bases). The ends were cut back, 4 bases at V and 5 bases at J, with 16 bases in the middle. The CDR3 is 15 residues long. CDR1 is SGHDT, CDR2 YYEEEE, per germline. The CDR3 here is CASSPSSGGRNTIYF. The CDR3 region has the DNA TGTGCCAGCAGCCCCTCCAGCGGGGGGCGAAACACCATATATTTT.

This chain links TRBV9 with TRBJ2-1, with TRBD2 matching 7 bases. The CDR3 extends over 15 amino acids. Germline lookup yields CDR1 SGDLS and CDR2 YYNGEE. Germline trimming cut 0 bases from V and 4 bases from J; bases unmatched to any gene: 4. The CDR3 nucleotides read TGTGCCAGCAGCGTAGGCGGGAGCGCGTACAATGAGCAGTTCTTC. Amino acid sequence: CASSVGGSAYNEQFF. Full variable domain (outside the CDR3, taken from reference TRBV9 and TRBJ2-1): DSGVTQTPKHLITATGQRVTLRCSPRSGDLSVYWYQQSLDQGLQFLIQYYNGEERAKGNILERFSAQQFPDLHSELNLSSLELGDSALYFCASSVGGSAYNEQFFGPGTRLTVL.

The gene calls are TRBV19 and TRBJ2-7, with 10 bases matching TRBD2. The CDR3 covers 16 residues. Losses at the gene ends were 5 bases for V and 3 bases for J; bases not matched to a gene: 10. The germline V gene encodes CDR1 LNHDA and CDR2 SQIVND (reference sequence). Written as DNA, the CDR3 is TGTGCCAGTAGTTCCCGAAGCGGGAGGGCATACTACGAGCAGTACTTC. As protein: CASSSRSGRAYYEQYF.

Only a few counts were recorded for this clone. This chain connects TRBV19 to TRBJ1-3; TRBD1 is a possible D gene (6 bases). Trimming shortened V by 5 bases and J by 0 bases, and 14 bases separated the two germline ends. Germline values: CDR1 LNHDA, CDR2 SQIVND (reference sequence). The length of the CDR3 is 16 residues. The CDR3 sequence: CASSATGTISGNTIYF. The CDR3 DNA is TGTGCCAGTAGTGCCACAGGGACCATCTCTGGAAACACCATATATTTT.

V and J are TRBV7-9 and TRBJ2-5; 8 nucleotides align to TRBD2. The trim removed 3 bases at V and 2 bases at J, leaving 2 bases unmatched. CDR1 is SEHNR, CDR2 FQNEAQ, per germline (reference sequence). The CDR3 runs to 14 residues. The CDR3 is CASSFGGGQETQYF. The CDR3 coding sequence is TGTGCCAGCAGCTTTGGCGGGGGGCAAGAGACCCAGTACTTC.